The source of this T cell receptor beta chain is a study of long-term antiretroviral therapy in people with HIV. V was pared by 1 base and J by 1 base, with 17 bases between. The CDR3 runs to 17 residues. Version v3.0 of the immunoSEQ assay ran at survey level. Repertoires were generated with immunoSEQ multiplex PCR, while TCRdb's copy carries only in-frame clones and drops some. This sample has roughly 20,000 clones, with roughly four fifths found just once. The receptor was isolated from a middle-aged woman with HIV. The gene calls are TRBV23-1 and TRBJ2-7; D is uncertain. TRBV23-1 is an open reading frame, and its role is uncertain. Sequencing was performed on unsorted PBMCs, taken around 1.7 years before starting antiretroviral therapy. The CDR3 protein is CASSQLYAAASSYEQYF. The DNA for the CDR3 is TGCGCCAGCAGTCAATTATATGCGGCAGCTTCTTCCTACGAGCAGTACTTC.